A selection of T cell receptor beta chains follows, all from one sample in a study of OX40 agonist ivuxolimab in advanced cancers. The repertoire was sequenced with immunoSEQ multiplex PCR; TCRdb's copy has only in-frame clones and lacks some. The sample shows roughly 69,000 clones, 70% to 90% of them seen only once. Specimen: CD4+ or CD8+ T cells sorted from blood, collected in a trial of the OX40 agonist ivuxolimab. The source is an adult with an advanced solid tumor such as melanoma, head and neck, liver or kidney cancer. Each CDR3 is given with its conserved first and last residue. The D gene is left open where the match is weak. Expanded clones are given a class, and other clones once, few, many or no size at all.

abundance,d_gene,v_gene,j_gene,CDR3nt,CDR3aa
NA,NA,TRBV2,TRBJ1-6,TGTGCCAGCAGTACTCGGACATCGGCTAATTCACCCCTCCACTTT,CASSTRTSANSPLHF
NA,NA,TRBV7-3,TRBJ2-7,TGTGCCAGCAGCCTAGTAGGCGCCCAGAGGTTCGAGCAGTACTTC,CASSLVGAQRFEQYF
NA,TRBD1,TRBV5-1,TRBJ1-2,TGCGCCAGCAGCAGGACCATCGGGACAGGGATCGGCTACACCTTC,CASSRTIGTGIGYTF
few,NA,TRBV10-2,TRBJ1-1,TGCGCCAGCAGGGGGGGGAACACTGAAGCTTTCTTT,CASRGGNTEAFF
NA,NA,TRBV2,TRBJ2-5,TGTGCCAGCAGAGTGGGAGGAGAGACCCAGTACTTC,CASRVGGETQYF
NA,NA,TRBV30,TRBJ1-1,TGTGCCGTCGGGAGGGTGAACACTGAAGCTTTCTTT,CAVGRVNTEAFF
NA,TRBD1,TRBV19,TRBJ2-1,TGTGCCAGTAGTATAGTGGGGACAGGGGGTAATGAGCAGTTCTTC,CASSIVGTGGNEQFF
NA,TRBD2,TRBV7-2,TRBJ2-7,TGTGCCAGCAGTATAAGCGGGGGCCTCTCCTACGAGCAGTACTTC,CASSISGGLSYEQYF
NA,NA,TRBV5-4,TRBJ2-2,TGTGCCAGCAGCTTCGGGGCTTCTATGAACACCGGGGAGCTGTTTTTT,CASSFGASMNTGELFF
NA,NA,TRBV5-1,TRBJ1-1,TGCGCCAGCAGAGGTCTGGCGAACACTGAAGCTTTCTTT,CASRGLANTEAFF